One and the same sample provided the 3 T cell receptor beta chains below, sequenced in a study of blood T cells in healthy people across ages. A second 7 to 11 cycle PCR used barcoded and J-beta primers. A single record per CDR3 protein comes from TCRdb applying MiXCR to the 5' RACE reads. The sample consists of some 1.5 million distinct CDR3 sequences, 25% to 30% of them appearing once. The sequencing sample was made of blood. These receptors originate from a woman aged 25 to 39 in good health.

This clonotype was observed many times. The rearrangement joins TRBV11-2 to TRBJ2-1; 10 nucleotides agree with TRBD2. This CDR3 has 16 residues. Trimming cost V 3 bases and J 7 bases; bases outside gene matches: 9. The germline V gene encodes CDR1 SGHAT and CDR2 FQNNGV. The CDR3 DNA sequence: TGTGCCAGCAGCTTCCGAGCGGGGGGGCCTGGTAATGAGCAGTTCTTC. This encodes CASSFRAGGPGNEQFF.

The gene calls are TRBV20-1 and TRBJ2-1, with 7 bases matching TRBD2. V trimming: 3 bases; J trimming: 8 bases; junction bases outside the gene matches: 4. Germline CDR1 and CDR2: DFQATT and SNEGSKA (reference sequence). The CDR3 runs 12 residues. CDR3 sequence reads: CSASGTIDEQFF. The DNA of the CDR3 is TGCAGTGCTAGCGGGACTATTGATGAGCAGTTCTTC.

CDR3 amino acids: CASSRLADAADTQYF. The CDR3 bases are TGTGCCAGCAGCCGCCTAGCGGATGCCGCGGATACGCAGTATTTT. The chain uses TRBV12-3 or TRBV12-4 and TRBJ2-3; 7 nucleotides line up with TRBD2. This CDR3 contains 15 residues. V lost 6 bases and J lost 6; bases outside the gene matches: 12.